The 3 T cell receptor beta chains listed next were all sequenced from one sample in a study of cytotoxic CD8 clonotypes in ibrutinib-treated CLL. Clones were read by immunoSEQ multiplex PCR, and TCRdb kept only the in-frame ones, dropping some. This sample has about 130,000 clones, with over 60% found just once. The input for sequencing was PBMCs, taken after 12 months of ibrutinib treatment. Source of these receptors: a human donor with chronic lymphocytic leukemia.

The chain joins TRBV30 to TRBJ2-7; D is possibly TRBD1 (6 bases). Germline loops: CDR1 GTSNPN, CDR2 SVGIG (reference sequence). The CDR3 is 14 residues long. Deletions cut 4 bases from V and 1 base from J, with 14 bases between. The CDR3 DNA follows: TGTGCCTGGAAAGACAGGCAGCCTTCCTACGAGCAGTACTTC. This encodes CAWKDRQPSYEQYF.

The chain carries TRBV6-5 and TRBJ2-1; tentatively, D is TRBD1 or TRBD2 (6 bases each). V gave up 7 bases and J gave up 2 bases, with 15 bases separating them. Germline values: CDR1 MNHEY, CDR2 SVGAGI. CDR3 size: 15 residues. As DNA, the CDR3 is TGTGCCAGCACCACCGGGGGCATAGCCTACAATGAGCAGTTCTTC. Protein product: CASTTGGIAYNEQFF.

The genes are TRBV28 and TRBJ2-7; 11 bases line up with TRBD2. Germline V gene lookup returns CDR1 MDHEN and CDR2 SYDVKM. V lost 5 bases, J lost 3 bases, and 24 bases stayed unmatched. There are 21 residues in the CDR3. The CDR3 DNA is TGTGCCAGCAGTACCTACTCCCTACTAGCGGGAGTTGGAGTGAGAGGCTACGAGCAGTACTTC. This sequence encodes CASSTYSLLAGVGVRGYEQYF.